This T cell receptor beta chain emerged from a study of CD8 T cells in ankylosing spondylitis. Study results and caveats: Earlier reports found some motif variants in synovial fluid and blood in reactive arthritis. In ankylosing spondylitis blood, a motif of 7 to 9 highly homologous TCR beta variants appeared characteristic. Relatively rare in peripheral blood, disease-linked clones were also CD8+. Disease-linked clones reportedly showed significant enrichment in matched ankylosing spondylitis synovial fluid.

The CDR3 contains 17 residues. Deletions cut 5 bases from V and 1 base from J, with 17 bases between. Per germline, CDR1 SGHTA and CDR2 FQGNSA. Comments on this clonotype: What it recognizes is unknown.

TCRdb fed the 5' RACE reads into MiXCR, producing one record per CDR3 protein. The table records about 130,000 distinct CDR3 sequences, approximately 9.7% of them present only once. Sequences were obtained from blood, either unsorted or a sorted T cell fraction (not recorded which). The TCR comes from a male donor with ankylosing spondylitis or in good health (not recorded which). The V call is TRBV7-2, the J call TRBJ2-2; D unclear. For the CDR3, the DNA is TGTGCCAGCAGCCCCCACTTCGCTAGGATGAACACCGGGGAGCTGTTTTTT. This translates into CASSPHFARMNTGELFF.